The entry below describes one TCR beta chain. Its antigen is unidentified. This specimen belongs to a study of multiple sclerosis patients with progressive multifocal leukoencephalopathy. Study-level findings and limits: PML-onset expanded TRB clones were detectable before and during natalizumab therapy.

Each PCR contained spiked synthetic TR CDR3 controls spanning every V-J pairing. Sequenced by immunoSEQ multiplex PCR; TCRdb stores in-frame clones only, minus some. The sample contains tens of thousands of clones, about 90% of which appear only once. Time point: around eleven months of natalizumab therapy. With 4 bases removed from V and 0 bases from J, the gap between germline ends came to 18 bases. From germline, CDR1 is KGHSH and CDR2 LQKENI. The CDR3 runs 17 residues. This TCR came from a human donor with multiple sclerosis. The chain recombines TRBV18 with TRBJ1-1; possibly TRBD1 for D (6 bases). Source: PBMCs, taken from a patient treated with natalizumab. CDR3 bases: TGTGCCAGCTCACGCAAAGGGGGGGGGACCATGAACACTGAAGCTTTCTTT. Its protein is CASSRKGGGTMNTEAFF.